These 22 T cell receptor beta chains originate from one sample sequenced in a study of T cell changes during pregnancy in multiple sclerosis (dated by TCRdb to about 2019). Library prep was done by the immunoSEQ multiplex PCR assay. Sourced from immuneACCESS, this table was stored by TCRdb with only in-frame sequences that have V and J called. A share of the clones is absent; for the studies checked, an unresolved V gene accounts for under half, and the remainder has no known explanation. Present in this sample are tens of thousands of clones, 80% to 95% of which were seen just once. The top ten clones comprise 0.85% of the sample. The starting material was peripheral blood, obtained in the first trimester of pregnancy. The receptors originated from a female donor with multiple sclerosis, enrolled in a pregnancy study.

J is TRBJ2-7 and V is TRBV5-5, with D hard to call. The CDR3 loop spans 13 amino acids. Per the germline V gene, CDR1 is SGHKS and CDR2 is YYEKEE (reference sequence). The V and J ends lost 0 bases and 3 bases respectively, with 7 bases between them. CDR3 sequence: CASSLDRDYEQYF. The CDR3 DNA reads as TGTGCCAGCAGCTTGGACAGAGACTACGAGCAGTACTTC.

The CDR3 protein is CASSTLPRAEAFF. As DNA, the CDR3 is TGTGCCAGTAGTACATTACCGAGGGCTGAAGCTTTCTTT. V gene TRBV19 combines with J gene TRBJ1-1; no clear D. The germline V and J ends were trimmed by 4 bases and 6 bases, with 12 bases remaining between them. The CDR3 spans 13 residues. Germline assignment: CDR1 LNHDA and CDR2 SQIVND (reference sequence).

The chain recombines TRBV4-2 with TRBJ1-3; no clear D gene. CDR1 and CDR2 (germline): LGHNA, YNFKEQ. This CDR3 is 16 amino acids long. V lost 0 bases to trimming and J lost 4 bases, with 13 bases between them. CDR3 in amino acids: CASSQDQQPGGNTIYF. Here the CDR3 DNA reads TGTGCCAGCAGCCAAGATCAGCAGCCGGGGGGAAACACCATATATTTT.

V and J are TRBV4-1 and TRBJ1-6; D uncertain. V was cut by 0 bases and J by 10 bases, with 10 bases left in between. The germline V gene has CDR1 MGHRA and CDR2 YSYEKL. There are 14 residues in the CDR3. The CDR3 DNA reads TGCGCCAGCAGCCAAGATGAGGGTCGGTCACCCCTCCACTTT. Its protein product is CASSQDEGRSPLHF.

The sample holds one count of this clone. The chain links TRBV7-2 to TRBJ2-2, with a weak D call TRBD1 (5 bases). Germline loops: CDR1 SGHTA, CDR2 FQGNSA. Trimming pared 5 bases from V and 2 bases from J, leaving 12 bases between. This CDR3 has 15 amino acids. The CDR3 region is CASSPRQPNTGELFF. The DNA of the CDR3 is TGTGCCAGCAGCCCGCGACAGCCCAACACCGGGGAGCTGTTTTTT.

In its sample, this clone was seen once. The chain employs TRBV2 and TRBJ2-7; D might be TRBD2 (6 bases). The CDR3 loop spans 15 amino acids. V was clipped by 6 bases and J by 1 base, with 16 bases between them. CDR1 is SNHLY, CDR2 FYNNEI, per germline. For the CDR3, the DNA is TGTGCCAGCAGAAGGGACCGGGACTGGTCCTACGAGCAGTACTTC. It is translated as CASRRDRDWSYEQYF. The full variable domain, its missing parts supplied by reference TRBV2 and TRBJ2-7, is EPEVTQTPSHQVTQMGQEVILRCVPISNHLYFYWYRQILGQKVEFLVSFYNNEISEKSEIFDDQFSVERPDGSNFTLKIRSTKLEDSAMYFCASRRDRDWSYEQYFGPGTRLTVT.

The V call is TRBV7-9, the J call TRBJ2-2, with D possibly matching TRBD1 (6 bases). The CDR3 sequence is 15 residues long. The germline gives CDR1 SEHNR, CDR2 FQNEAQ (reference sequence). V was clipped by 3 bases and J by 1 base, with 9 bases between them. The CDR3 region is CASSLVGGNTGELFF. The CDR3 region has the DNA TGTGCCAGCAGCTTGGTAGGGGGGAACACCGGGGAGCTGTTTTTT.

This sequence joins TRBV21-1 and TRBJ1-2; the table gives TRBD1 as D, unverified against the DNA. TRBV21-1 is shown as a pseudogene. The CDR3 sequence is 15 residues long. In DNA, the CDR3 is TGTGCCAGCAGCGGCCCAGGGGCTGATATGAATGGCTACACCTTC. Amino acid sequence: CASSGPGADMNGYTF.

V is TRBV2 and J is TRBJ1-5; no reliable D call. The CDR3 is 13 residues long. Germline V gene data show CDR1 as SNHLY and CDR2 as FYNNEI. Between the trimmed V and J ends, which lost 6 bases and 7 bases, there was a span of 13 bases. The CDR3 loop is CASRGGPGQPQHF. In DNA form, the CDR3 reads TGTGCCAGCAGGGGAGGGCCGGGACAGCCCCAGCATTTT.

Details on this clone: The junction shows a germline mismatch at one end, possibly a read error. V gene TRBV18 combines with J gene TRBJ1-4; 11 bases line up with TRBD1. This CDR3 comprises 14 residues. Per the germline V gene, CDR1 is KGHSH and CDR2 is LQKENI. CDR3 protein: CASSPGTGGEGSVF. CDR3 sequence (DNA): TGTGCCAGCTCGCCAGGGACAGGGGGGGAAGGATCGGTTTTT.

V and J are TRBV7-9 and TRBJ1-2; D not certain. The CDR3 runs 15 residues. Trimming left V 1 base short and J 0 bases short, with 9 bases between. CDR1 and CDR2 (germline): SEHNR, FQNEAQ (reference sequence). The CDR3 DNA is TGTGCCAGCAGCTTAGGGCAGGCTGCTAACTATGGCTACACCTTC. This sequence encodes CASSLGQAANYGYTF.

Written as DNA, the CDR3 is TGTGCCACCCGATGGGCTACTAGCGGGGGGGCGAATGAGCAGTTCTTC. Protein sequence: CATRWATSGGANEQFF. This chain uses TRBV4-2 with TRBJ2-1; 13 nucleotides line up with TRBD2. Looked up from germline, CDR1 is LGHNA and CDR2 is YNFKEQ. J gave up 7 bases and V 10 bases, and 13 bases lay outside the gene matches. The CDR3 is 16 residues long.

The V gene is TRBV6-5, the J gene TRBJ2-4, with TRBD1 as a possible D gene (6 bases). V shed 4 bases and J shed 9 bases, with 10 bases lying between them. This CDR3 spans 12 amino acids. Germline assignment: CDR1 MNHEY and CDR2 SVGAGI. This chain's CDR3 is CASSFQGGIQYF. The CDR3 coding sequence is TGTGCCAGCAGTTTCCAAGGGGGCATTCAGTACTTC.

This rearrangement joins TRBV7-8 to TRBJ1-2; no clear D. Trimming pared 1 base from V and 4 bases from J, leaving 7 bases between. The CDR3 contains 13 residues. Germline loops: CDR1 SGHVS, CDR2 FQNEAQ. CDR3 region: CASSLGQVYGYTF. DNA for the CDR3: TGTGCCAGCAGCTTAGGTCAGGTCTATGGCTACACCTTC.

The J gene is TRBJ1-1, the V gene TRBV2; TRBD1 matches 12 bases. The V gene's germline CDR1 is SNHLY and CDR2 FYNNEI. Trimming at V came to 4 bases and at J to 7 bases, leaving 7 bases not matched to a gene. The length of the CDR3 is 15 residues. The CDR3 nucleotides read TGTGCCAGCAGTGGTGGGGACAGGGGGCCCGTTGAAGCTTTCTTT. Translated, it gives CASSGGDRGPVEAFF.

The CDR3 sequence: CASSESGTAYGYTF. CDR3 in DNA: TGTGCCAGCAGTGAATCGGGGACAGCCTATGGCTACACCTTC. The chain has TRBV25-1 and TRBJ1-2, with 7 nucleotides matching TRBD1. CDR1 and CDR2 from the germline V gene are MGHDK and SYGVNS. The CDR3 loop spans 14 amino acids. The trim removed 1 base at V and 4 bases at J, leaving 3 bases unmatched.

V and J are TRBV7-3 and TRBJ2-3; a possible D gene is TRBD2 (7 bases). V lost 5 bases and J lost 4, with 13 bases in between. Germline V gene lookup returns CDR1 SGHTA and CDR2 FQGTGA. CDR3 length: 14 residues. The CDR3 sequence: CASSLRGGADTQYF. CDR3 in DNA: TGTGCCAGCAGCCTGAGGGGGGGGGCAGATACGCAGTATTTT. Full variable domain (remainder filled in from reference TRBV7-3 and TRBJ2-3): GAGVSQTPSNKVTEKGKYVELRCDPISGHTALYWYRQSLGQGPEFLIYFQGTGAADDSGLPNDRFFAVRPEGSVSTLKIQRTERGDSAVYLCASSLRGGADTQYFGPGTRLTVL.

On this clone: Because the CDR3 is missing its conserved closing phenylalanine or tryptophan, this is likely a read error. It is unclear where the CDR3 begins or ends on the DNA, so no DNA is shown, and the CDR3 is as TCRdb lists it. V and J are TRBV7-8 and TRBJ1-2. The CDR3 numbers 13 amino acids, ends counted. Germline CDR1 is SGHVS and CDR2 is FQNEAQ. This CDR3 is CASSLGEGVKLFI.

V gene TRBV5-1 combines with J gene TRBJ1-5; 10 nucleotides line up with TRBD1. The CDR3 extends over 15 amino acids. V was clipped by 2 bases and J by 2 bases; unmatched bases: 1. Germline-derived CDR1 and CDR2 are SGHRS and YFSETQ. The CDR3 sequence: CASSLGQGGNQPQHF. The CDR3 bases are TGCGCCAGCAGCTTAGGACAGGGGGGCAATCAGCCCCAGCATTTT.

The genes are TRBV30 and TRBJ1-4; 7 nucleotides line up with TRBD1. V gave up 0 bases and J gave up 4 bases; unmatched junction bases: 2. The CDR3 sequence is 14 residues long. Germline values: CDR1 GTSNPN, CDR2 SVGIG (reference sequence). The CDR3 region is CAWSVGQFNEKLFF. The CDR3 DNA reads TGTGCCTGGAGTGTGGGACAGTTTAATGAAAAACTGTTTTTT. Drawing the rest from reference TRBV30 and TRBJ1-4, the complete variable domain is SQTIHQWPATLVQPVGSPLSLECTVEGTSNPNLYWYRQAAGRGLQLLFYSVGIGQISSEVPQNLSASRPQDRQFILSSKKLLLSDSGFYLCAWSVGQFNEKLFFGSGTQLSVL.

This clone was found once. The J gene is TRBJ1-4, the V gene TRBV6-5; the match to TRBD1 covers 7 bases. Germline V gives CDR1 MNHEY, CDR2 SVGAGI. The CDR3 runs 15 residues. The J segment lost 4 bases and the V segment lost 2 bases, leaving 4 bases of the junction unmatched. CDR3 sequence: CASSYRQGRNEKLFF. As DNA, the CDR3 is TGTGCCAGCAGTTACCGACAGGGCCGTAATGAAAAACTGTTTTTT.

CDR3 sequence reads: CASSPPPVAGAHEQYF. CDR3 coding DNA: TGTGCCAGCAGCCCCCCGCCAGTAGCGGGGGCTCACGAGCAGTACTTC. The rearrangement uses TRBV7-2 and TRBJ2-7; TRBD2 matches at 9 bases. The CDR3 covers 16 residues. Germline CDR1 reads SGHTA; CDR2 reads FQGNSA. The J segment lost 5 bases and the V segment lost 5 bases, leaving 13 bases of the junction unmatched.